This TCR beta chain was identified during a study of TIL therapy for anti-PD-1-resistant metastatic lung cancer. Turning to the study itself: Median tumor PD-L1 proportion score was 6%. Most patients had lung adenocarcinoma.

This clone is medium-sized within its sample. The CDR3 is 16 amino acids. Trimming left V 1 base short and J 4 bases short, with 17 bases between. Germline V gene sequence: CDR1 SEHNR, CDR2 FQNEAQ (reference sequence). The time point denotes: pre-treatment sample, taken before nivolumab and TIL therapy. The tumor samples were excised metastases, mostly pleural nodules or supraclavicular lymph nodes. The immunoSEQ assay was v3. Clones were read by immunoSEQ multiplex PCR, and TCRdb kept only the in-frame ones, dropping some. The table has more than 8,000 clones, 50% to 60% seen once. V and J are TRBV7-9 and TRBJ2-7; tentative D call: TRBD2 (5 bases). This TCR was recovered from a person aged 25-80 years with non-small cell lung cancer. Sequenced material: tumor tissue, taken at baseline. CDR3 coding DNA: TGTGCCAGCAGCTTAGGAGGGCCCCTCGATGGTTACGAGCAGTACTTC. This translates into CASSLGGPLDGYEQYF.